The 16 T cell receptor beta chains below come from one sample, sequenced in a study of blood T cell repertoires in COVID-19. Profiling relied on immunoSEQ multiplex PCR, and the TCRdb table lists in-frame clones only, not all of them. The sample lists tens of thousands of clones; 70% to 90% were seen once. The sequenced material came from peripheral blood. The source of these receptors is a woman older than 75 with acute or convalescent COVID-19.

The chain couples TRBV4-1 to TRBJ2-7; TRBD1 agrees at 12 bases. Losses at the gene ends were 1 base for V and 5 bases for J; bases not matched to a gene: 12. This CDR3 spans 18 amino acids. CDR1 MGHRA and CDR2 YSYEKL come from the germline V gene. The CDR3 DNA reads TGCGCCAGCAGCCAAGGAGGGGGTAGAGGGACAGGGGGCCACGAGCAGTACTTC. This gives the protein CASSQGGGRGTGGHEQYF.

The chain uses TRBV5-6 and TRBJ2-3, with TRBD2 identical over 8 bases. The V and J ends lost 1 base and 4 bases, in that order; junction bases with no gene match: 5. Germline-derived CDR1 and CDR2 are SGHDT and YYEEEE. This CDR3 has 15 amino acids. CDR3 sequence reads: CASSLYGRGADTQYF. The CDR3 DNA reads as TGTGCCAGCAGCTTGTACGGGAGGGGAGCAGATACGCAGTATTTT.

The chain is built from TRBV5-6 and TRBJ1-2, with TRBD1 identical over 8 bases. This CDR3 contains 14 residues. Per the germline V gene, CDR1 is SGHDT and CDR2 is YYEEEE. V lost 3 bases to trimming and J lost 0 bases; unmatched junction nucleotides: 1. The CDR3 protein is CASSWTGTNYGYTF. The CDR3 DNA reads TGTGCCAGCAGCTGGACAGGGACTAACTATGGCTACACCTTC.

The chain links TRBV9 to TRBJ1-4, with D uncertain. Germline CDR1 reads SGDLS; CDR2 reads YYNGEE. The V end was cut by 2 bases, the J end by 8 bases, with 13 bases between. This CDR3 has 14 amino acids. Here the CDR3 reads CASSVGANGEKLFF. The DNA for the CDR3 is TGTGCCAGCAGCGTGGGAGCGAACGGGGAAAAACTGTTTTTT.

The chain links TRBV6-5 to TRBJ1-4, with TRBD1 as a possible D gene (5 bases). V was cut by 8 bases and J by 8 bases, with 12 bases left in between. The CDR3 length is 12 residues. CDR1 is MNHEY and CDR2 is SVGAGI in the germline V gene. This chain's CDR3 is CASRGGGEKLFF. The CDR3 DNA reads TGTGCCAGCCGCGGGGGTGGGGAAAAACTGTTTTTT.

The CDR3 sequence is CASSESGNEQFF. DNA of the CDR3: TGTGCCAGCAGTGAATCAGGGAATGAGCAGTTCTTC. This chain connects TRBV2 to TRBJ2-1, with a weak D call TRBD1 (5 bases). Germline V gene data show CDR1 as SNHLY and CDR2 as FYNNEI. The CDR3 is 12 amino acids. Trimming removed 2 bases from V and 7 bases from J, with 6 bases in between.

V and J are TRBV7-2 and TRBJ1-1; TRBD1 is a possible D gene (6 bases). CDR3 length: 16 amino acids. V was clipped by 2 bases and J by 4 bases, with 17 bases between them. Germline V gene sequence: CDR1 SGHTA, CDR2 FQGNSA. The CDR3 region is CASSLNPGTTVTEAFF. The CDR3 DNA sequence: TGTGCCAGCAGCTTAAATCCCGGGACAACCGTCACTGAAGCTTTCTTT.

Only one count was recorded for this clone. The chain links TRBV18 to TRBJ1-2; no clear D gene. In germline, CDR1 is KGHSH, CDR2 LQKENI. V shed 1 base and J shed 6 bases, with 21 bases lying between them. The CDR3 is 17 residues long. CDR3 nucleotide sequence: TGTGCCAGCTCACCACTCGGACGGGATTCGGTCGGAGATGGCTACACCTTC. Translating it yields CASSPLGRDSVGDGYTF.

This chain joins TRBV7-9 and TRBJ2-3; the D is unclear. The CDR3 has 16 residues. Trimming took off 2 bases at V and 0 bases at J, with 12 bases between the two ends. Germline CDR1 reads SEHNR; CDR2 reads FQNEAQ (reference sequence). CDR3 nucleotide sequence: TGTGCCAGCAGCTTATTAACCACCGCGAGCACAGATACGCAGTATTTT. Its translation: CASSLLTTASTDTQYF. The full variable domain, its missing parts supplied by reference TRBV7-9 and TRBJ2-3, is DTGVSQNPRHKITKRGQNVTFRCDPISEHNRLYWYRQTLGQGPEFLTYFQNEAQLEKSRLLSDRFSAERPKGSFSTLEIQRTEQGDSAMYLCASSLLTTASTDTQYFGPGTRLTVL.

Only one count was recorded for this clone. The chain recombines TRBV10-3 with TRBJ2-3, with TRBD2 identical over 11 bases. The V gene end was trimmed by 10 bases and the J gene end by 6 bases; junction bases not matched to a gene: 12. The CDR3 is made up of 15 amino acids. Germline-derived CDR1 and CDR2 are ENHRY and SYGVKD. The CDR3 is CATVAGGMGRDTQYF. DNA of the CDR3: TGTGCCACCGTAGCGGGGGGGATGGGGAGGGATACGCAGTATTTT.

This clone has only one observation. This rearrangement joins TRBV7-8 to TRBJ2-3, with 7 bases that match TRBD2. From germline, CDR1 is SGHVS and CDR2 FQNEAQ. The CDR3 is 15 residues long. V shed 0 bases, J shed 3 bases, and the junction held 3 bases outside the gene matches. For the CDR3, the DNA is TGTGCCAGCAGCTTAGCTAGCGGGTCGACAGATACGCAGTATTTT. It encodes CASSLASGSTDTQYF.

This rearrangement joins TRBV18 to TRBJ2-5, with D maybe TRBD1 (5 bases). CDR3 length: 15 amino acids. Between the trimmed V and J ends, which lost 3 bases and 5 bases, there was a span of 16 bases. From germline, CDR1 is KGHSH and CDR2 LQKENI. The CDR3 nucleotides are TGTGCCAGCTCACCGCACCCCCCCCCAGGGGAGACCCAGTACTTC. Amino acid sequence: CASSPHPPPGETQYF.

The chain has TRBV6-1 and TRBJ1-5; no clear D gene. Germline assignment: CDR1 MNHNS and CDR2 SASEGT. Trimming stripped 0 bases from V and 5 bases from J, with 5 bases between. The CDR3 consists of 13 residues. In DNA, the CDR3 is TGTGCCAGCAGTGAAGCAAGAGATCAGCCCCAGCATTTT. This encodes CASSEARDQPQHF.

V usage is TRBV5-1 and J usage is TRBJ2-7, with 10 bases matching TRBD1. Trimming at V came to 4 bases and at J to 5 bases, leaving 6 bases not matched to a gene. CDR3 size: 14 residues. Germline V lookup: CDR1 SGHRS, CDR2 YFSETQ. The CDR3 sequence: CASSRTGGGDEQYF. Written as DNA, the CDR3 is TGCGCCAGCAGCAGGACAGGGGGAGGTGACGAGCAGTACTTC.

This clone has only a few counts. The chain is built from TRBV3-1 (or the pseudogene TRBV3-2) and TRBJ2-7; 13 bases are shared with TRBD2. CDR3 length: 14 amino acids. V dropped 4 bases and J dropped 7; count of bases not matched to a gene: 4. The germline V gene has CDR1 LGHDT and CDR2 YNNKEL (reference sequence). The DNA for the CDR3 is TGTGCCAGCAGCCCTAGACTAGCGGGAGGAGAGCAGTACTTC. It translates to CASSPRLAGGEQYF.

V gene TRBV7-3 combines with J gene TRBJ2-3, with D maybe TRBD1 (6 bases). Trimming took off 6 bases at V and 4 bases at J, with 14 bases between the two ends. Looked up from germline, CDR1 is SGHTA and CDR2 is FQGTGA. The length of the CDR3 is 14 residues. For the CDR3, the DNA is TGTGCCAGCAGGTCAGGGGCCACGGCAGATACGCAGTATTTT. This encodes CASRSGATADTQYF.